This T cell receptor beta chain derives from a study of T cell responses to AZD1222 COVID-19 vaccine. CDR3 length: 14 residues. Germline CDR1 is SGHAT and CDR2 is FQNNGV. Trimming removed 5 bases at V and 7 bases at J, with 14 bases between. General study results and limits: Reportedly, close to half of spike-specific TCRs are directed against unmutated variant regions.

The repertoire was sequenced with immunoSEQ multiplex PCR; TCRdb's copy has only in-frame clones and lacks some. The repertoire has 70,000 to 85,000 clones, 65% to 85% of them found once; the top ten carry about 3.1%. A note on this clone: Its antigen is currently unknown.

The starting material was peripheral blood, obtained on day 0 of AZD1222 vaccination. V is TRBV11-2 and J is TRBJ2-2; a weak D match, TRBD2 (5 bases). This clonotype originated in an adult in good health. CDR3 in amino acids: CASSPEDRGGELFF. DNA of the CDR3: TGTGCCAGCAGCCCCGAGGACCGGGGCGGGGAGCTGTTTTTT.